The 27 T cell receptor beta chains listed next were all sequenced from one sample in a study of neurological immune-mediated disorders. TCRdb ran MiXCR on the 5' RACE reads and lists one entry per CDR3 protein. The data contain some 71,000 distinct CDR3 sequences, approximately 10% of them singletons. Time point given: longitudinal time-point 1 (baseline). The sequenced material came from PBMCs. These TCRs come from a man younger than 45 in good health.

CDR3 residues: CASSETSGRAGGNEQFF. DNA of the CDR3: TGCGCCAGCAGCGAGACTAGCGGGAGGGCCGGGGGGAATGAGCAGTTCTTC. The chain links TRBV5-1 to TRBJ2-1, with 14 bases that match TRBD2. Germline trimming cut 4 bases from V and 7 bases from J; bases unmatched to any gene: 10. Looked up from germline, CDR1 is SGHRS and CDR2 is YFSETQ. The CDR3 is 17 amino acids.

Concerning this clonotype itself: This may stem from a read error, because a much larger clone lies one nucleotide away. The chain recombines TRBV15 with TRBJ2-1; the D gene is possibly TRBD1 (6 bases). CDR1 is LNHNV and CDR2 is YYDKDF in the germline V gene (reference sequence). V was cut by 8 bases and J by 4 bases, with 15 bases left in between. CDR3 length equals 14 residues. The CDR3 DNA follows: TGTGCCACCGCCGGGACATCTCATTACAATGAGCAGTTCTTC. This encodes CATAGTSHYNEQFF. Full variable domain (outside the CDR3, taken from reference TRBV15 and TRBJ2-1): DAMVIQNPRYQVTQFGKPVTLSCSQTLNHNVMYWYQQKSSQAPKLLFHYYDKDFNNEADTPDNFQSRRPNTSFCFLDIRSPGLGDTAMYLCATAGTSHYNEQFFGPGTRLTVL.

This clonotype showed up many times. The chain uses TRBV7-2 and TRBJ2-5, with 8 bases identical to TRBD2. The germline gives CDR1 SGHTA, CDR2 FQGNSA. CDR3 length equals 15 residues. With 5 bases clipped from V and 2 bases from J, the junction kept 7 bases outside the gene matches. The CDR3 loop reads CASSRGGRSQETQYF. CDR3 coding DNA: TGTGCCAGCAGCCGGGGGGGCAGGAGTCAAGAGACCCAGTACTTC. The full variable domain, with the rest looked up from reference TRBV7-2 and TRBJ2-5, is GAGVSQSPSNKVTEKGKDVELRCDPISGHTALYWYRQSLGQGLEFLIYFQGNSAPDKSGLPSDRFSAERTGGSVSTLTIQRTQQEDSAVYLCASSRGGRSQETQYFGPGTRLLVL.

This clonotype has a count of ten or more. Here the CDR3 DNA reads TGTGCCAGCAGTAATATGGCGGGACCCTCCTACGAGCAGTACTTC. This translates into CASSNMAGPSYEQYF. V and J are TRBV27 and TRBJ2-7; perhaps TRBD2 as D (6 bases). Trimming left V 5 bases short and J 0 bases short, with 14 bases between. CDR3 length: 15 residues. The V gene's germline CDR1 is MNHEY and CDR2 SMNVEV (reference sequence).

This clonotype was seen ten or more times. The V gene is TRBV20-1, the J gene TRBJ1-3, with a weak D call TRBD1 (5 bases). CDR1 and CDR2 from the germline V gene are DFQATT and SNEGSKA (reference sequence). The CDR3 contains 14 residues. V was clipped by 3 bases and J by 0 bases, with 9 bases between them. This chain's CDR3 is CSASLGTSGNTIYF. The CDR3 DNA sequence: TGCAGTGCTAGCCTAGGGACCTCTGGAAACACCATATATTTT.

This clonotype was seen more than once but under ten times. V gene TRBV19 combines with J gene TRBJ2-1, with D possibly being TRBD1 or TRBD2 (6 bases each). The CDR3 runs to 15 residues. V was clipped by 8 bases and J by 1 base, with 15 bases between them. Germline CDR1 reads LNHDA; CDR2 reads SQIVND (reference sequence). The CDR3 is CASRLGAGSYNEQFF. CDR3 nucleotides: TGTGCCAGTCGGCTGGGGGCGGGATCCTACAATGAGCAGTTCTTC.

This clonotype was seen at least ten times. The chain employs TRBV15 and TRBJ1-2; D unresolved. Trimming took off 0 bases at V and 4 bases at J, with 9 bases between the two ends. The CDR3 runs to 14 residues. Per the germline V gene, CDR1 is LNHNV and CDR2 is YYDKDF (reference sequence). CDR3 region: CATSRDREAYGYTF. The CDR3 nucleotides are TGTGCCACCAGCAGAGATAGGGAGGCCTATGGCTACACCTTC.

There are many counts of this clonotype. The chain links TRBV5-1 to TRBJ2-2; 7 positions match TRBD1. The length of the CDR3 is 16 residues. Per the germline V gene, CDR1 is SGHRS and CDR2 is YFSETQ. V gave up 2 bases and J gave up 0 bases; unmatched junction bases: 4. The CDR3 spells CASSFTGASNTGELFF. The CDR3 nucleotides read TGCGCCAGCAGCTTTACAGGGGCCTCGAACACCGGGGAGCTGTTTTTT.

This clonotype was seen repeatedly, ten times or more. CDR3 nucleotides: TGTGCCAGCAGCCCAGTACTACCTTCGGACGGACAGTACTTC. It encodes CASSPVLPSDGQYF. The rearrangement links TRBV3-1 to TRBJ2-5; D call uncertain. This CDR3 has 14 residues. V was trimmed by 4 bases and J by 11 bases, leaving 20 bases between them. Germline V gene sequence: CDR1 LGHDT, CDR2 YNNKEL (reference sequence).

This clonotype was observed at least ten times. CDR3 sequence: CASSLAPVANEQYF. In DNA form, the CDR3 reads TGTGCCAGCAGCTTGGCGCCGGTAGCCAACGAGCAGTACTTC. The V and J genes are TRBV5-5 and TRBJ2-7; D remains unclear. Trimming took 0 bases from V and 5 from J, leaving 12 bases between them. The CDR3 has 14 amino acids. Germline CDR1 SGHKS, CDR2 YYEKEE (reference sequence). Supplemented by reference TRBV5-5 and TRBJ2-7, the full variable domain reads DAGVTQSPTHLIKTRGQQVTLRCSPISGHKSVSWYQQVLGQGPQFIFQYYEKEERGRGNFPDRFSARQFPNYSSELNVNALLLGDSALYLCASSLAPVANEQYFGPGTRLTVT.

This clonotype was observed at least ten times. The V call is TRBV4-1, the J call TRBJ2-1, with TRBD2 identical over 9 bases. Losses at the gene ends were 1 base for V and 5 bases for J; bases not matched to a gene: 3. This CDR3 region has 15 residues. The V gene's germline CDR1 is MGHRA and CDR2 YSYEKL. The CDR3 nucleotides are TGCGCCAGCAGCCAAGGGGGACTAGCAAACAATGAGCAGTTCTTC. It translates to CASSQGGLANNEQFF.

In the case of this clonotype: It is unclear where the CDR3 begins or ends on the DNA, so no DNA is shown, and the CDR3 is as TCRdb lists it. This chain uses TRBV20-1 with TRBJ2-2; the table's D call of TRBD1 was not tested on the DNA. CDR1 is DFQATT, CDR2 SNEGSKA, per germline (reference sequence). A total of 22 residues make up the CDR3, ends included. The chain's CDR3 is CSGDGQGRGWQYFGPGTRELFF.

This clonotype has ten or more counts. The rearrangement joins TRBV11-2 to TRBJ2-1, with TRBD2 matching over 12 bases. CDR1 is SGHAT, CDR2 FQNNGV, per germline. Trimming removed 4 bases from V and 4 bases from J; junction bases left unmatched: 2. The length of the CDR3 is 15 residues. CDR3 in DNA: TGTGCCAGCAGCTGGACTAGCGGGGAATACAATGAGCAGTTCTTC. It specifies CASSWTSGEYNEQFF.

This clonotype was seen ten or more times. This rearrangement joins TRBV21-1 to TRBJ2-1. TRBV21-1 is described as a pseudogene. The CDR3 sequence is 15 residues long. The CDR3, as DNA: TGTGCCAGCAGCAAACTACACGACCACTACAATGAGCAGTTCTTC. Amino acids: CASSKLHDHYNEQFF.

This clonotype was seen at least ten times. The chain joins TRBV20-1 to TRBJ2-1, with D possibly being TRBD2 (5 bases). Per germline, CDR1 DFQATT and CDR2 SNEGSKA (reference sequence). The CDR3 has 16 amino acids. V was pared by 0 bases and J by 4 bases, with 16 bases between. The chain's CDR3 is CSARDLVRLTYNEQFF. The CDR3 region has the DNA TGCAGTGCTAGAGATCTAGTGAGACTAACATACAATGAGCAGTTCTTC.

This clonotype was observed many times. The chain joins TRBV20-1 to TRBJ1-2, with D unclear. This CDR3 has 13 amino acids. Trimming left V 0 bases short and J 3 bases short, with 8 bases between. CDR1 DFQATT and CDR2 SNEGSKA come from the germline V gene (reference sequence). In DNA form, the CDR3 reads TGCAGTGCTAGAGACTCCCCCTACTATGGCTACACCTTC. Amino acid sequence: CSARDSPYYGYTF.

This clonotype was recorded many times. The rearrangement joins TRBV29-1 to TRBJ1-1; the D gene is possibly TRBD1 (5 bases). The CDR3 contains 14 residues. V lost 4 bases to trimming and J lost 0 bases, with 12 bases between them. CDR1 is SQVTM and CDR2 is ANQGSEA in the germline V gene. CDR3 in DNA: TGCAGCGTTGCCCCGGGACTGGTGAACACTGAAGCTTTCTTT. The encoded protein is CSVAPGLVNTEAFF.

The V and J genes are TRBV6-4 and TRBJ2-2; D remains unclear. V gave up 0 bases and J gave up 4 bases, with 3 bases separating them. The CDR3 sequence is 13 residues long. Germline CDR1 reads MRHNA; CDR2 reads SNTAGT. This CDR3 is CASSDSTTGELFF. The CDR3 DNA is TGTGCCAGCAGTGACTCAACCACCGGGGAGCTGTTTTTT.

This clonotype was seen at least ten times. This CDR3 reads CASSQDPGRTSTDTQYF. For the CDR3, the DNA is TGTGCCAGCAGCCAAGATCCCGGGAGGACTAGCACAGATACGCAGTATTTT. V is TRBV14 and J is TRBJ2-3, with TRBD2 identical over 7 bases. The germline V gene encodes CDR1 SGHDN and CDR2 FVKESK. CDR3 length: 17 residues. Trimming at V came to 0 bases and at J to 0 bases, leaving 6 bases not matched to a gene.

This clonotype was observed at least ten times. The V gene is TRBV20-1, the J gene TRBJ2-5; D tentatively fits TRBD1 or TRBD2 (6 bases each). Germline CDR1 is DFQATT and CDR2 is SNEGSKA (reference sequence). The V end was cut by 1 base, the J end by 5 bases, with 20 bases between. CDR3 length equals 16 residues. The CDR3 sequence is CSARGGSGVRGETQYF. The CDR3 DNA follows: TGCAGTGCTAGAGGGGGTAGCGGAGTTAGGGGGGAGACCCAGTACTTC.

The sample holds many counts of this clonotype. The V gene is TRBV7-9, the J gene TRBJ1-4; D gene unclear. The CDR3 runs to 12 residues. Per germline, CDR1 SEHNR and CDR2 FQNEAQ (reference sequence). Trimming took 1 base from V and 12 from J, leaving 9 bases between them. CDR3 sequence: CASSLGQLELFF. CDR3 DNA sequence: TGTGCCAGCAGCTTAGGGCAGCTGGAACTGTTTTTT.

In its sample, this clonotype was seen many times. V usage is TRBV5-1 and J usage is TRBJ2-7; 14 bases map to TRBD2. This CDR3 comprises 16 residues. Germline CDR1 reads SGHRS; CDR2 reads YFSETQ. J gave up 3 bases and V 3 bases, and 5 bases lay outside the gene matches. The CDR3 sequence: CASSSVGTSGSYEQYF. In DNA form, the CDR3 reads TGCGCCAGCAGCTCGGTCGGGACTAGCGGGAGCTACGAGCAGTACTTC.

The chain carries TRBV5-1 and TRBJ1-4; perhaps TRBD1 as D (5 bases). Germline V CDR1 and CDR2: SGHRS, YFSETQ. There are 14 residues in the CDR3. The V end was cut by 3 bases, the J end by 8 bases, with 14 bases between. This CDR3 reads CASSSSGQQEKLFF. CDR3 coding DNA: TGCGCCAGCAGCTCATCCGGACAACAGGAAAAACTGTTTTTT.

This clonotype appeared a few times. The chain uses TRBV6-2 or TRBV6-3 and TRBJ2-7; 7 nucleotides agree with TRBD2. Germline values: CDR1 MNHEY, CDR2 SVGEGT. With V trimmed by 4 bases and J by 3 bases, 12 bases remained unmatched. This CDR3 is built from 16 residues. CDR3 sequence: CASSWGGPSLLYEQYF. The CDR3 DNA sequence: TGTGCCAGCAGTTGGGGGGGACCCTCACTACTCTACGAGCAGTACTTC.

There are many counts of this clonotype. The rearrangement joins TRBV5-1 to TRBJ2-6; TRBD1 matches 8 bases. The V segment lost 3 bases and the J segment 4 bases; nucleotides outside the gene matches: 9. There are 17 residues in the CDR3. Germline values: CDR1 SGHRS, CDR2 YFSETQ. CDR3 loop: CASSWTGLVGGANVLTF. The CDR3 DNA reads as TGCGCCAGCAGCTGGACAGGGCTAGTGGGGGGGGCCAACGTCCTGACTTTC.

This clonotype was recorded many times. The chain joins TRBV28 to TRBJ2-7, with D perhaps matching TRBD1 (6 bases). This CDR3 is built from 13 residues. In germline, CDR1 is MDHEN, CDR2 SYDVKM. V dropped 6 bases and J dropped 1 base, with 10 bases sitting between them. This CDR3 reads CASRPGHSYEQYF. The CDR3, as DNA: TGTGCCAGCAGACCGGGACATTCCTACGAGCAGTACTTC.

The chain employs TRBV14 and TRBJ2-3, with D uncertain. V was pared by 4 bases and J by 1 base, with 18 bases between. The CDR3 consists of 17 residues. Looked up from germline, CDR1 is SGHDN and CDR2 is FVKESK. The CDR3 loop is CASSPYAGSEGTDTQYF. In DNA, the CDR3 is TGTGCCAGCAGCCCCTACGCTGGTAGTGAAGGCACAGATACGCAGTATTTT.